The 26 T cell receptor beta chains listed next were all sequenced from one sample in a study of T cells in Graves' hyperthyroidism and ophthalmopathy. The source material, RNA transcripts, was used to amplify TCR beta CDR3 regions. HTBI primers were employed in a first-round RT-PCR of the TCR CDR3. A single record per CDR3 protein comes from TCRdb applying MiXCR to the multiplex PCR reads. The sample has under 300,000 distinct CDR3 sequences, over 20% seen once. The specimen sequenced was blood. The receptors shown here come from a man between 25 and 39 years old with Graves' ophthalmopathy.

This clonotype showed up many times. V gene TRBV5-1 combines with J gene TRBJ2-1, with 7 bases aligning to TRBD1. This CDR3 contains 14 residues. Germline V CDR1 and CDR2: SGHRS, YFSETQ. Trimming at V came to 1 base and at J to 8 bases, leaving 6 bases not matched to a gene. The CDR3 sequence is CASSLRTGIHEQFF. CDR3 coding DNA: TGCGCCAGCAGCTTGCGGACAGGTATCCATGAGCAGTTCTTC.

At least ten counts were recorded for this clonotype. V and J are TRBV6-5 and TRBJ2-7; 13 positions match TRBD2. The V and J ends lost 0 bases and 5 bases, in that order; junction bases with no gene match: 7. The CDR3 loop spans 17 amino acids. CDR1 is MNHEY, CDR2 SVGAGI, per germline. CDR3 residues: CASSYSTTSGRAHEQYF. The CDR3 coding sequence is TGTGCCAGCAGTTACTCGACAACTAGCGGGAGGGCCCACGAGCAGTACTTC.

Many counts were recorded for this clonotype. The J gene is TRBJ1-5, the V gene TRBV28; maybe TRBD1 (5 bases). Germline V lookup: CDR1 MDHEN, CDR2 SYDVKM. V lost 6 bases and J lost 4, with 13 bases in between. CDR3 length: 14 amino acids. DNA of the CDR3: TGTGCCAGCAGATTTGGGGGGAAAAATCAGCCCCAGCATTTT. Its translation: CASRFGGKNQPQHF.

This clonotype was found once. V and J are TRBV12-3 or TRBV12-4 and TRBJ2-1, with 11 bases identical to TRBD2. The CDR3 has 16 amino acids. Unmatched junction bases numbered 8, after V lost 10 bases and J lost 0 bases. The CDR3 loop reads CATQGTSGSSYNEQFF. In nucleotides, the CDR3 is TGTGCCACCCAGGGAACTAGCGGGAGCTCCTACAATGAGCAGTTCTTC.

Ten or more counts support this clonotype. The rearrangement links TRBV5-1 to TRBJ2-1; TRBD2 matches 9 bases. CDR3 length: 15 residues. CDR1 is SGHRS, CDR2 YFSETQ, per germline. V trimming: 3 bases; J trimming: 5 bases; junction bases outside the gene matches: 6. The CDR3 DNA sequence: TGCGCCAGCAGCTCCAGGCGGGAGGGTGACAATGAGCAGTTCTTC. This gives the protein CASSSRREGDNEQFF. The full variable domain, rest sourced from reference TRBV5-1 and TRBJ2-1, is KAGVTQTPRYLIKTRGQQVTLSCSPISGHRSVSWYQQTPGQGLQFLFEYFSETQRNKGNFPGRFSGRQFSNSRSEMNVSTLELGDSALYLCASSSRREGDNEQFFGPGTRLTVL.

In the case of this clonotype: An end of the junction differs from the germline gene, which may be a read error. The rearrangement joins TRBV2 to TRBJ1-2, with D perhaps matching TRBD1 (6 bases). The CDR3 has 13 residues. Looked up from germline, CDR1 is SNHLY and CDR2 is FYNNEI. Written as DNA, the CDR3 is TGTGCCGGCAGTGAGGGGGGTTACTATGGCTACACCTTC. This codes for CAGSEGGYYGYTF.

This clonotype was picked up a small number of times. Written as DNA, the CDR3 is TGTGCCAGCAGTTCACCCGGGGCAAGCATGCCCCAGCATTTT. Translated: CASSSPGASMPQHF. The chain is built from TRBV28 and TRBJ1-5; D might be TRBD1 (5 bases). Germline V gene lookup returns CDR1 MDHEN and CDR2 SYDVKM. This CDR3 has 14 residues. Trimming left V 4 bases short and J 9 bases short, with 16 bases between.

V is TRBV19 and J is TRBJ2-7; no clear D gene. CDR1 is LNHDA, CDR2 SQIVND, per germline (reference sequence). This CDR3 has 15 residues. Trimming pared 3 bases from V and 0 bases from J, leaving 12 bases between. CDR3 sequence (DNA): TGTGCCAGTAGTATGGGGTTGGAGATCTCCTACGAGCAGTACTTC. The encoded protein is CASSMGLEISYEQYF.

The table lists this clonotype with many counts. The rearrangement uses TRBV28 and TRBJ2-1; 7 nucleotides line up with TRBD1. Losses at the gene ends were 5 bases for V and 11 bases for J; bases not matched to a gene: 15. Germline V CDR1 and CDR2: MDHEN, SYDVKM. This CDR3 is built from 15 residues. The CDR3 region has the DNA TGTGCCAGCAGTACCGGACAGGTTGGTCTTCGGAAGCAGTTCTTC. It is translated as CASSTGQVGLRKQFF. Together with reference TRBV28 and TRBJ2-1, the CDR3 gives the full variable domain: DVKVTQSSRYLVKRTGEKVFLECVQDMDHENMFWYRQDPGLGLRLIYFSYDVKMKEKGDIPEGYSVSREKKERFSLILESASTNQTSMYLCASSTGQVGLRKQFFGPGTRLTVL.

Turning to this clonotype: Given a much more abundant clone one base away, this may be a read error. V is TRBV11-2 and J is TRBJ2-3; 9 positions match TRBD2. The junction had 13 bases not matched to a gene; V was cut back by 7 bases and J by 2 bases. CDR3 length equals 17 residues. CDR1 is SGHAT, CDR2 FQNNGV, per germline. DNA for the CDR3: TGTGCCAGCAACTTGAGAGGTCTAGCGGGAATCACAGATACGCAGTATTTT. Its translation: CASNLRGLAGITDTQYF.

V gene TRBV20-1 combines with J gene TRBJ2-7; D is tentatively TRBD1 or TRBD2 (5 bases each). The CDR3 runs 15 residues. Germline lookup yields CDR1 DFQATT and CDR2 SNEGSKA (reference sequence). The ends were cut back, 5 bases at V and 2 bases at J, with 19 bases in the middle. The CDR3 sequence is CSALNSGRRTYEQYF. The CDR3 coding sequence is TGCAGTGCTCTTAACTCGGGACGGAGAACCTACGAGCAGTACTTC.

The chain couples TRBV5-4 to TRBJ1-1, with D hard to call. The ends were cut back, 4 bases at V and 2 bases at J, with 15 bases in the middle. The CDR3 totals 15 residues. Germline CDR1 and CDR2: SGHNT and YYREEE (reference sequence). CDR3 nucleotide sequence: TGTGCCAGCAGCCCGATACCAGGCAGTAACACTGAAGCTTTCTTT. Translation gives CASSPIPGSNTEAFF.

The rearrangement joins TRBV24-1 to TRBJ2-7; D call uncertain. Germline CDR1 and CDR2: KGHDR and SFDVKD. The length of the CDR3 is 14 residues. V shed 4 bases and J shed 2 bases, with 11 bases lying between them. The CDR3 region has the DNA TGTGCCACCAGTGACAACCGACGGACCTACGAGCAGTACTTC. It codes for CATSDNRRTYEQYF.

The V and J genes are TRBV19 and TRBJ2-7; 8 bases map to TRBD2. The CDR3 length is 15 residues. Germline CDR1 reads LNHDA; CDR2 reads SQIVND (reference sequence). The V gene end was trimmed by 3 bases and the J gene end by 4 bases; junction bases not matched to a gene: 8. The CDR3, as DNA: TGTGCCAGTAGTATGTTAGCGGGAACGGGTTACGAGCAGTACTTC. Translated, it gives CASSMLAGTGYEQYF.

This clonotype was counted many times. The chain uses TRBV20-1 and TRBJ2-5; 7 bases map to TRBD1. This CDR3 has 13 amino acids. The V and J ends lost 2 bases and 5 bases, in that order; junction bases with no gene match: 5. Per germline, CDR1 DFQATT and CDR2 SNEGSKA (reference sequence). DNA of the CDR3: TGCAGTGCTAGAAGGACAGGTCGGGAGACCCAGTACTTC. Translating it yields CSARRTGRETQYF.

V is TRBV28 and J is TRBJ2-6, with 11 bases identical to TRBD1. V lost 3 bases and J lost 7; bases outside the gene matches: 5. The CDR3 runs 16 residues. Germline values: CDR1 MDHEN, CDR2 SYDVKM. This chain's CDR3 is CASSLLGQGVANVLTF. The CDR3 DNA is TGTGCCAGCAGTTTGTTGGGACAGGGGGTAGCCAACGTCCTGACTTTC.

In its sample, this clonotype was seen many times. V usage is TRBV11-2 and J usage is TRBJ2-5; D perhaps matches TRBD1 (5 bases). CDR3 length: 12 residues. Germline V gives CDR1 SGHAT, CDR2 FQNNGV. Trimming removed 3 bases at V and 5 bases at J, with 7 bases between. The CDR3 DNA is TGTGCCAGCAGCTTTGGGGCGGAGACCCAGTACTTC. Its translation: CASSFGAETQYF.

The chain links TRBV9 to TRBJ1-4, with D perhaps TRBD1 (5 bases). The CDR3 covers 14 residues. V lost 0 bases, J lost 7 bases, and 10 bases lay in between. Looked up from germline, CDR1 is SGDLS and CDR2 is YYNGEE. In DNA form, the CDR3 reads TGTGCCAGCAGCGTAGGATCTGGGGCTGAAAAACTGTTTTTT. It yields the protein CASSVGSGAEKLFF.

This clonotype was seen many times. CDR3 protein: CASSLAGASGANVLTF. The CDR3 DNA is TGTGCCAGCAGCTTAGCGGGAGCCTCCGGGGCCAACGTCCTGACTTTC. The chain links TRBV11-2 to TRBJ2-6, with D possibly being TRBD2 (6 bases). This CDR3 comprises 16 residues. Deletions cut 1 base from V and 4 bases from J, with 11 bases between. Per the germline V gene, CDR1 is SGHAT and CDR2 is FQNNGV.

This clonotype was counted only a few times. The chain joins TRBV30 to TRBJ1-4; D is undetermined. Germline lookup yields CDR1 GTSNPN and CDR2 SVGIG (reference sequence). V was pared by 3 bases and J by 3 bases, with 8 bases between. This CDR3 comprises 13 residues. CDR3 DNA: TGTGCCTGGAGCGCACAGTCTAATGAAAAACTGTTTTTT. Translated: CAWSAQSNEKLFF. The complete variable domain, with remaining parts taken from reference TRBV30 and TRBJ1-4, reads SQTIHQWPATLVQPVGSPLSLECTVEGTSNPNLYWYRQAAGRGLQLLFYSVGIGQISSEVPQNLSASRPQDRQFILSSKKLLLSDSGFYLCAWSAQSNEKLFFGSGTQLSVL.

This clonotype was recorded a few times. The V and J genes are TRBV7-9 and TRBJ2-7, with 7 nucleotides matching TRBD2. Germline-derived CDR1 and CDR2 are SEHNR and FQNEAQ (reference sequence). J gave up 0 bases and V 4 bases, and 6 bases lay outside the gene matches. CDR3 length: 15 amino acids. CDR3 in amino acids: CASSSIRDYSYEQYF. CDR3 nucleotide sequence: TGTGCCAGCAGCTCCATCCGGGACTACTCCTACGAGCAGTACTTC. The entire variable domain, with the rest obtained from reference TRBV7-9 and TRBJ2-7, is as follows: DTGVSQNPRHKITKRGQNVTFRCDPISEHNRLYWYRQTLGQGPEFLTYFQNEAQLEKSRLLSDRFSAERPKGSFSTLEIQRTEQGDSAMYLCASSSIRDYSYEQYFGPGTRLTVT.

In this sample, this clonotype turned up many times. V usage is TRBV7-3 and J usage is TRBJ2-2; D remains unclear. The CDR3 covers 13 residues. The ends were cut back, 5 bases at V and 5 bases at J, with 9 bases in the middle. CDR1 SGHTA and CDR2 FQGTGA come from the germline V gene. CDR3 nucleotide sequence: TGTGCCAGCAGCCCTGGGTTGACCGGGGAGCTGTTTTTT. Amino acid sequence: CASSPGLTGELFF.

This clonotype appeared a few times. The rearrangement joins TRBV5-4 to TRBJ1-4; TRBD1 agrees at 9 bases. CDR1 and CDR2 from the germline V gene are SGHNT and YYREEE (reference sequence). This CDR3 comprises 13 residues. V gave up 4 bases and J gave up 8 bases; unmatched junction bases: 3. This CDR3 is CASSGQGTEKLFF. CDR3 DNA: TGTGCCAGCAGCGGACAGGGGACGGAAAAACTGTTTTTT.

This clonotype was seen many times. This chain joins TRBV11-2 and TRBJ1-1, with D unclear. From germline, CDR1 is SGHAT and CDR2 FQNNGV. The V end lost 5 bases, the J end lost 1 base, and 8 bases lay between the germline ends. The CDR3 is made up of 13 amino acids. The CDR3 sequence: CASSPRPNTEAFF. For the CDR3, the DNA is TGTGCCAGCAGCCCGAGACCGAACACTGAAGCTTTCTTT.

J is TRBJ2-3 and V is TRBV7-2, with TRBD2 matching 13 bases. Trimming removed 3 bases from V and 7 bases from J; junction bases left unmatched: 7. The CDR3 is 16 residues long. Germline CDR1 SGHTA, CDR2 FQGNSA. The CDR3 reads CASSFGTSGASYTQYF. In DNA form, the CDR3 reads TGTGCCAGCAGCTTCGGGACTAGCGGGGCCTCTTATACGCAGTATTTT.

To note about this clonotype: A junction boundary mismatches the germline segment, possibly from a read error. The rearrangement joins TRBV11-3 to TRBJ1-1; the D gene is possibly TRBD1 (5 bases). Per the germline V gene, CDR1 is SGHNT and CDR2 is YENEEA. The CDR3 contains 16 residues. Here the CDR3 reads CASSLVDRDGHTKAFF. In nucleotides, the CDR3 is TGTGCCAGCAGCTTAGTAGACCGGGACGGCCACACTAAAGCTTTCTTT.